Here is one TCR beta chain with its context. Its antigen remains unidentified. Per-nucleotide qualities are absent, and no much larger clonotype sits a single base away. The sample is drawn from a study of vaccination effects on CD4 cells after COVID-19 (dated by TCRdb to between 2021 and 2022). In terms of the full investigation: Across the study, the median time from the second dose to post-vaccine sampling was 72 days (range 14 to 241). SARS-CoV-2 spike-specific CD4+ TCR repertoires from before and after mRNA vaccination were compared in COVID-19 convalescent patients and in infection-naive vaccine recipients. Cultures from other donors in the study were sequenced with the Oncomine TCR Beta short-read assay on an Illumina iSeq 100. A total of nine to ten COVID-19 convalescent patients and several SARS-CoV-2-naive healthy vaccine recipients were included in the full study.

Reading the germline V gene (reference sequence) gives CDR1 MNHEY and CDR2 SMNVEV. At the junction V is shortened by 2 bases and J by 9 bases, with 14 bases in between. Measured from the cysteine to the phenylalanine, the CDR3 is 14 residues long. Of the read, only the CDR3 DNA is kept; its 42 bases are in frame from base 1. Study-level results and caveats: Among healthy vaccine recipients, nearly all vaccine-induced clones were SARS-CoV-2 mono-reactive, and only 1 of 255 was cross-reactive with common cold coronaviruses. Clones induced by infection and clones induced by vaccination both contracted markedly at late timepoints after vaccination, which fits with T cell responses waning over time. Limitations of the study were the small number of convalescent patients and the absence of early post-infection timepoints.

In the ViraFEST assay, PBMC were stimulated with viral peptide pools, and TCR sequencing was then used to find antigen-specific CD4+ T cell clonotypes based on their expansion. After less than 13 days of culture, CD4+ T cells were isolated with the EasySep CD4+ T cell isolation kit. Participants received two doses of either the BNT162b2 or the mRNA-1273 mRNA SARS-CoV-2 vaccine. None of the healthy vaccine recipients had a prior SARS-CoV-2 infection, which was confirmed by nucleocapsid antibody tests that came back negative both before and after vaccination. Approximately 2 million PBMC per well were cultured in IMDM with about 4.5% human AB serum, 10 IU/ml IL-2 and gentamicin, plus 10 ug/ml peptides. Half of the culture medium was replaced with fresh IL-2-containing medium on days 3 and 7. Each peptide stimulation condition was cultured in triplicate wells unless otherwise noted. Using Ficoll-Paque Plus gradient centrifugation, PBMC were separated from whole blood and then either used fresh or cryopreserved at -140C. The overlapping peptide pools covered the spike proteins of SARS-CoV-2 as well as those of the common cold coronaviruses HCoV-NL63, HCoV-OC43 and HCoV-229E. Genomic DNA was extracted from cultured CD4+ T cells with the QIAamp micro DNA kit.

Library preparation was by the immunoSEQ multiplex PCR assay. DNA from the CD4+ T cells that had been cultured and isolated underwent TCR beta CDR3 sequencing. Concerning the study's data processing: Non-productive TCR sequences were removed, reads were trimmed to the CDR3 region, and CDR3s of at least 7 amino acids were retained. The MANAFEST web app was used to identify antigen-specific clonotypes by comparing expansion in peptide wells with expansion in reference cultures. Positive clones required FDR<0.05 expansion versus reference and all other wells, odds ratio above 5, and frequency above 0.1% in two replicate wells. Clonotypes significantly expanded in SARS-CoV-2 spike wells and in at least one common cold coronavirus spike condition were defined as cross-reactive. CDR3 similarity was assessed by Levenshtein distance using the stringdist R package, and unrooted trees were constructed with ape in R 3.6.1. TCRdb mirrors the immuneACCESS table, restricted to in-frame sequences. Some clones are absent from its copies; in checked studies, under half trace to an unresolved V gene, and the reason for the others is unknown. V and J calls and clone size are copied from that table; D and trimming were computed from the DNA. A total of tens of thousands of clones appear in this sample, roughly 72% of them only once. 1% to 1.5% of the sample belongs to the ten largest clones.

The source was CD4+ T cells from PBMCs cultured with HCoV-229E spike peptides, collected after COVID-19 vaccination. The label giving this sample's cell subset or site can be read as: HCoV-229E spike overlapping peptide pool stimulation. The V gene is TRBV27 and the J gene is TRBJ1-5; D gene: possibly TRBD1, on 5 matching bases. The TCR sequence derives from a human donor who received a COVID-19 vaccine. This receptor has the CDR3 CASSLGKGERPQHF. The base sequence is TGTGCCAGCAGTTTAGGGAAAGGGGAACGGCCCCAGCATTTT.